This T cell receptor (beta chain) was sequenced in a study of beta chain features in type 1 diabetes. General study results and limits: Among type 1 diabetes patients, VDJ junctions had fewer insertions and more deletions. The naive, central memory and Treg TCRB repertoires looked more alike in patients than they did in healthy donors. Researchers caution that PCR might favor shorter templates, equally among patients and controls.

Sorting that relied on CD45RO/CCR7/CD25/CD127/CD95/CD27 yielded CD4+ naive, central memory, regulatory and stem cell-like memory cells. Sequenced material consisted of expressed TCRB transcripts (all of the isolated RNA was reverse transcribed). Libraries were prepared by immunoSEQ multiplex PCR; TCRdb keeps only in-frame clonotypes and omits some of them. The sample contains 450,000 to 550,000 clones, roughly 30% of which appear only once. CDR1 is KGHSH, CDR2 LQKENI, per germline. The CDR3 loop spans 12 amino acids. Trimming stripped 1 base from V and 6 bases from J, with 3 bases between. This clone has a handful of counts. Its antigen is unknown.

The clonotype was recovered from a man in his late teens or twenties in good health. The chain employs TRBV18 and TRBJ1-4; D gene unclear. Sequenced: naive CD4+ T cells from blood. This CDR3 reads CASSPQDEKLFF. The CDR3 DNA is TGTGCCAGCTCACCACAGGATGAAAAACTGTTTTTT.